The 14 T cell receptor beta chains below all came from one sample that was sequenced in a study of shared clonotypes between healthy human individuals. Cells designated naive CD8 were CD45RO-negative and were positively selected for CCR7, with terminally differentiated effector memory CD45RA+ cells excluded. The repertoire was sequenced with immunoSEQ multiplex PCR; TCRdb's copy has only in-frame clones and lacks some. The sample includes around 2,000,000 clones, 85% to 95% seen only once; the top ten take around 1.7%. The sequenced sample consisted of naive CD8+ T cells from PBMCs. The receptors stem from a man aged 18 to 30 in good health. Some clones in this sample may be carry-over from other donors' samples.

The chain couples TRBV7-9 to TRBJ2-7, with a possible D match to TRBD1 (7 bases). The V end was cut by 0 bases, the J end by 2 bases, with 14 bases between. The CDR3 loop spans 16 amino acids. Germline loops: CDR1 SEHNR, CDR2 FQNEAQ (reference sequence). The chain's CDR3 is CASSLARAGQTYEQYF. The CDR3 DNA reads as TGTGCCAGCAGCTTAGCAAGGGCGGGACAGACCTACGAGCAGTACTTC.

This sequence joins TRBV11-1 and TRBJ1-1; no clear D. The CDR3 has 12 amino acids. Looked up from germline, CDR1 is SGHAT and CDR2 is FQDESV (reference sequence). With 5 bases removed from V and 0 bases from J, the gap between germline ends came to 4 bases. The CDR3 region is CASSRMNTEAFF. CDR3 nucleotides: TGTGCCAGCAGCCGGATGAACACTGAAGCTTTCTTT.

The chain employs TRBV14 and TRBJ1-4; D ambiguous. The V gene lost 5 bases and the J gene lost 0 bases, with 13 bases spanning the gap. This CDR3 has 16 residues. Germline assignment: CDR1 SGHDN and CDR2 FVKESK. This chain's CDR3 is CASSSSLTPTNEKLFF. The DNA for the CDR3 is TGTGCCAGCAGCTCCTCTTTGACCCCAACTAATGAAAAACTGTTTTTT.

The rearrangement links TRBV7-9 to TRBJ2-3; either TRBD1 or TRBD2 may supply D (5 bases each). The V gene lost 4 bases and the J gene lost 6 bases, with 23 bases spanning the gap. CDR1 is SEHNR, CDR2 FQNEAQ, per germline (reference sequence). This CDR3 spans 17 amino acids. The CDR3 sequence is CASSYPGRQSSLDTQYF. The CDR3 DNA follows: TGTGCCAGCAGCTACCCTGGGAGACAGTCGAGCTTGGATACGCAGTATTTT.

The chain is built from TRBV6-5 and TRBJ2-1; D is possibly TRBD1 (5 bases). This CDR3 contains 15 residues. CDR1 is MNHEY and CDR2 is SVGAGI in the germline V gene. V lost 5 bases, J lost 10 bases, and 21 bases lay in between. The CDR3, as DNA: TGTGCCAGCAGTCGCAATATTGTACAGGACGGGGAGCAGTTCTTC. Its translation: CASSRNIVQDGEQFF.

The chain couples TRBV27 to TRBJ1-2; tentative D call: TRBD1 (6 bases). The CDR3 is made up of 14 amino acids. V was clipped by 6 bases and J by 7 bases, with 18 bases between them. Germline lookup yields CDR1 MNHEY and CDR2 SMNVEV (reference sequence). This chain's CDR3 is CASRSRDKGGGYTF. CDR3 in DNA: TGTGCCAGCAGATCCCGGGACAAAGGGGGTGGCTACACCTTC.

The CDR3 DNA follows: TGTGCCTGGGATGAGGGACTTGGCTACAATGAGCAGTTCTTC. Protein: CAWDEGLGYNEQFF. The chain has TRBV30 and TRBJ2-1, with D tentatively TRBD2 (6 bases). The germline V gene encodes CDR1 GTSNPN and CDR2 SVGIG (reference sequence). Trimming removed 5 bases from V and 3 bases from J, with 14 bases in between. CDR3 length equals 14 residues.

The chain links TRBV5-8 to TRBJ2-3, with no clear D. Trimming pared 4 bases from V and 1 base from J, leaving 13 bases between. Germline V gene sequence: CDR1 SGHTS, CDR2 YDEGEE. The CDR3 runs 15 residues. CDR3 amino acids: CASSPEPRGTDTQYF. The DNA for the CDR3 is TGTGCCAGCAGCCCGGAGCCGAGAGGCACAGATACGCAGTATTTT.

A word on this clone: The sample has other DNA sequences that encode this CDR3 too. The gene calls are TRBV18 and TRBJ1-5; 8 nucleotides line up with TRBD1. V shed 2 bases, J shed 4 bases, and the junction held 4 bases outside the gene matches. CDR3 length: 15 residues. The germline V gene has CDR1 KGHSH and CDR2 LQKENI. CDR3 in DNA: TGTGCCAGCTCACCAGGACAGGGCGGGAATCAGCCCCAGCATTTT. The encoded protein is CASSPGQGGNQPQHF.

This sequence joins TRBV7-9 and TRBJ2-7, with D possibly matching TRBD2 (6 bases). Germline V gene sequence: CDR1 SEHNR, CDR2 FQNEAQ (reference sequence). This CDR3 comprises 15 residues. With 2 bases removed from V and 5 bases from J, the gap between germline ends came to 16 bases. CDR3 nucleotides: TGTGCCAGCAGCTTAAGGGTAGGAGGGAACGACGAGCAGTACTTC. Protein sequence: CASSLRVGGNDEQYF.

For the CDR3, the DNA is TGTGCCAGCAGTGTCGACCGGGACAGGATCTATGGCTACACCTTC. Encoded protein: CASSVDRDRIYGYTF. V and J are TRBV6-6 and TRBJ1-2; the match to TRBD1 covers 8 bases. V gave up 5 bases and J gave up 4 bases; unmatched junction bases: 9. This CDR3 is built from 15 residues. Germline CDR1 is MNHNY and CDR2 is SVGAGI (reference sequence).

The chain employs TRBV19 and TRBJ2-2, with 9 bases that match TRBD2. This CDR3 has 17 residues. The V and J ends lost 6 bases and 4 bases, in that order; junction bases with no gene match: 12. Germline V gives CDR1 LNHDA, CDR2 SQIVND (reference sequence). The CDR3 nucleotides read TGTGCCAGTAGCATATACCCCGGGACTAGCAGCACCGGGGAGCTGTTTTTT. This encodes CASSIYPGTSSTGELFF.

The V gene is TRBV7-2, the J gene TRBJ1-4; tentative D call: TRBD1 (6 bases). CDR3 length: 15 residues. The germline V gene has CDR1 SGHTA and CDR2 FQGNSA. The V and J ends lost 5 bases and 3 bases respectively, with 13 bases between them. CDR3 in amino acids: CASSRLQGANEKLFF. The CDR3 nucleotides read TGTGCCAGCAGCAGGCTACAGGGCGCTAATGAAAAACTGTTTTTT.

The genes are TRBV7-3 and TRBJ2-1; D is unresolved. CDR1 and CDR2 (germline): SGHTA, FQGTGA. CDR3 size: 16 residues. V was shortened by 5 bases and J by 1 base, with 15 bases between the two germline ends. CDR3 residues: CASSPLGRSSYNEQFF. CDR3 coding DNA: TGTGCCAGCAGCCCACTCGGCCGGAGTTCCTACAATGAGCAGTTCTTC.